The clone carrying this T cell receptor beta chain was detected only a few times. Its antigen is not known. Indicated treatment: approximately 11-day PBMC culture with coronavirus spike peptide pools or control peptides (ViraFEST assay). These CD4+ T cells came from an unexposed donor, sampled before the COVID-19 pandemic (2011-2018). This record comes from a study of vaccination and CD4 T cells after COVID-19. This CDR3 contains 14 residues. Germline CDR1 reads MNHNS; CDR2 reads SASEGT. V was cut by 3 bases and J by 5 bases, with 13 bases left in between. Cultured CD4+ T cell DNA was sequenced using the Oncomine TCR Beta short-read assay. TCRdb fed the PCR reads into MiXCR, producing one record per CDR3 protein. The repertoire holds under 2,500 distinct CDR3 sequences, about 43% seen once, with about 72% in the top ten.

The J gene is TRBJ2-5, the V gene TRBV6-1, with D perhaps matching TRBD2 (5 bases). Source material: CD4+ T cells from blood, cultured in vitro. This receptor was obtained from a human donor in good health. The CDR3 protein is CASSETLVGETQYF. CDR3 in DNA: TGTGCCAGCAGTGAGACACTAGTAGGTGAGACCCAGTACTTC.